This TCR beta chain appears in the sequencing data of a study of T cell responses to AZD1222 COVID-19 vaccine. Points from the study as a whole: Reports say nearly half of spike-specific TCRs go after unmutated variant regions.

A note on this clone: Its target is not known.

TCRdb's table, derived via immunoSEQ multiplex PCR, lists solely in-frame clones and lacks some. The profile shows about 170,000 clones, approximately 95% of them singletons. The TCR originated in an adult in good health. This specimen was peripheral blood, taken on day 0 of AZD1222 vaccination.

The CDR3 loop reads CASSYSRGGTEAFF. As DNA, the CDR3 is TGTGCCAGCAGTTACTCTCGGGGGGGCACTGAAGCTTTCTTT. The V and J genes are TRBV6-5 and TRBJ1-1; tentatively, D is TRBD1 (5 bases). The length of the CDR3 is 14 residues. Trimming removed 0 bases from V and 4 bases from J, with 9 bases in between. Germline CDR1 reads MNHEY; CDR2 reads SVGAGI.